The next 17 T cell receptor beta chains were all read from a single sample in a study of identical twins. TCRdb recomputed calls from the 5' RACE reads with MiXCR, one row per CDR3 protein. The sample includes more than 350,000 distinct CDR3 sequences, approximately 9.1% seen only once; the top ten take 8.5% to 10%. The material sequenced was naive T cells sorted from blood. The receptor source for this set is a woman in her 50s in good health.

This clonotype was seen more than once but under ten times. V is TRBV20-1 and J is TRBJ1-2; D is uncertain. V was shortened by 3 bases and J by 6 bases, with 17 bases between the two germline ends. The CDR3 contains 14 residues. Looked up from germline, CDR1 is DFQATT and CDR2 is SNEGSKA (reference sequence). The CDR3 reads CSASGLLGRNGYTF. DNA of the CDR3: TGCAGTGCTAGTGGACTATTGGGTCGGAATGGCTACACCTTC.

J is TRBJ1-1 and V is TRBV29-1; D gene uncertain. Trimming shortened V by 8 bases and J by 0 bases, and 7 bases separated the two germline ends. CDR3 size: 11 residues. CDR1 SQVTM and CDR2 ANQGSEA come from the germline V gene. This chain's CDR3 is CSSLVNTEAFF. The CDR3 DNA follows: TGCAGCTCGTTGGTGAACACTGAAGCTTTCTTT.

This clonotype was counted a few times. DNA for the CDR3: TGTGCCAGCAGCCGGGACAGACAAGTTGTTGACACCATATATTTT. Amino acids: CASSRDRQVVDTIYF. This rearrangement joins TRBV7-9 to TRBJ1-3; the match to TRBD1 covers 7 bases. Germline V CDR1 and CDR2: SEHNR, FQNEAQ (reference sequence). The CDR3 has 15 amino acids. J gave up 8 bases and V 5 bases, and 12 bases lay outside the gene matches.

The chain combines TRBV6-1 with TRBJ2-3; D call uncertain. Germline CDR1 reads MNHNS; CDR2 reads SASEGT. The CDR3 consists of 15 residues. V lost 7 bases and J 2 bases, leaving 16 bases between the germline ends. The CDR3 loop reads CASMDIGLHTDTQYF. The CDR3 DNA reads as TGTGCCAGCATGGATATCGGGCTGCACACAGATACGCAGTATTTT.

J is TRBJ2-2 and V is TRBV6-6; D is ambiguous. CDR3 length: 14 amino acids. Germline V gene sequence: CDR1 MNHNY, CDR2 SVGAGI (reference sequence). The V and J ends lost 0 bases and 7 bases respectively, with 9 bases between them. The CDR3 sequence is CASSYSGPFGELFF. The CDR3 region has the DNA TGTGCCAGCAGTTACTCTGGCCCTTTCGGGGAGCTGTTTTTT.

DNA for the CDR3: TGTGCCAGCAGCTTAGCCGTCAGGGACATCTCTTCTGAAGCTTTCTTT. Its translation: CASSLAVRDISSEAFF. The V call is TRBV7-6, the J call TRBJ1-1; a weak D match, TRBD1 (6 bases). Trimming removed 0 bases at V and 6 bases at J, with 17 bases between. Per germline, CDR1 SGHVS and CDR2 FNYEAQ. This CDR3 has 16 amino acids.

This clonotype was observed a few times. This chain connects TRBV7-9 to TRBJ1-2; unclear D gene. Germline values: CDR1 SEHNR, CDR2 FQNEAQ (reference sequence). This CDR3 region has 12 residues. V shed 0 bases and J shed 8 bases, with 7 bases lying between them. The CDR3 spells CASSLAFQGYTF. The CDR3 nucleotides read TGTGCCAGCAGCTTAGCTTTTCAGGGCTACACCTTC.

This clonotype was counted between two and nine times. This chain links TRBV4-1 with TRBJ2-5; D is uncertain. Germline values: CDR1 MGHRA, CDR2 YSYEKL. Deletions cut 2 bases from V and 4 bases from J, with 5 bases between. This CDR3 has 12 residues. CDR3 coding DNA: TGCGCCAGCAGCCAATGGGGAGAGACCCAGTACTTC. Its translation is CASSQWGETQYF.

This clonotype turned up a few times. The rearrangement links TRBV10-3 to TRBJ1-3; TRBD1 is a possible D gene (5 bases). Trimming shortened V by 7 bases and J by 3 bases, and 16 bases separated the two germline ends. The V gene's germline CDR1 is ENHRY and CDR2 SYGVKD. The length of the CDR3 is 15 residues. The CDR3 sequence is CAITYDAGGGNTIYF. DNA of the CDR3: TGTGCCATCACCTACGACGCTGGGGGTGGAAACACCATATATTTT.

This clonotype occurred many times. V usage is TRBV12-3 or TRBV12-4 and J usage is TRBJ1-3; D is uncertain. V dropped 2 bases and J dropped 2 bases, with 1 base sitting between them. The length of the CDR3 is 12 residues. CDR3 DNA sequence: TGTGCCAGCAGTTTACCTGGAAACACCATATATTTT. This codes for CASSLPGNTIYF.

The chain joins TRBV3-1 to TRBJ1-1, with D perhaps TRBD1 (6 bases). CDR3 length: 15 amino acids. Germline V CDR1 and CDR2: LGHDT, YNNKEL (reference sequence). Trimming cost V 3 bases and J 0 bases, with 11 bases left between them. The CDR3 DNA sequence: TGTGCCAGCAGCCACAGGGGCCTTCTGAACACTGAAGCTTTCTTT. The encoded protein is CASSHRGLLNTEAFF.

This clonotype was observed at least ten times. This chain uses TRBV4-1 with TRBJ2-1; 8 positions agree with TRBD2. V shed 1 base, J shed 4 bases, and the junction held 3 bases outside the gene matches. This CDR3 has 15 residues. In germline, CDR1 is MGHRA, CDR2 YSYEKL. In DNA, the CDR3 is TGCGCCAGCAGCCAAGTCGGGAGGGCTTACAATGAGCAGTTCTTC. This translates into CASSQVGRAYNEQFF.

This sequence joins TRBV5-1 and TRBJ1-2; TRBD1 matches 7 bases. CDR1 SGHRS and CDR2 YFSETQ come from the germline V gene. The V segment lost 1 base and the J segment 5 bases; nucleotides outside the gene matches: 8. The CDR3 extends over 15 amino acids. The CDR3 here is CASSLSGGQRYGYTF. CDR3 DNA sequence: TGCGCCAGCAGCTTGAGCGGGGGACAGAGATATGGCTACACCTTC.

This clonotype was detected many times. The rearrangement joins TRBV7-8 to TRBJ2-3; tentative D call: TRBD1 (6 bases). Germline CDR1 and CDR2: SGHVS and FQNEAQ. The V gene lost 5 bases and the J gene lost 2 bases, with 17 bases spanning the gap. The CDR3 spans 16 residues. The CDR3 spells CASSPRRTVTTDTQYF. The CDR3 nucleotides read TGTGCCAGCAGCCCAAGAAGGACAGTAACCACAGATACGCAGTATTTT. The full variable domain, rest sourced from reference TRBV7-8 and TRBJ2-3, is GAGVSQSPRYKVAKRGQDVALRCDPISGHVSLFWYQQALGQGPEFLTYFQNEAQLDKSGLPSDRFFAERPEGSVSTLKIQRTQQEDSAVYLCASSPRRTVTTDTQYFGPGTRLTVL.

This clonotype was counted only a few times. The rearrangement joins TRBV5-1 to TRBJ2-5; D ambiguous. CDR3 size: 13 residues. Trimming removed 2 bases from V and 9 bases from J, with 14 bases in between. Germline values: CDR1 SGHRS, CDR2 YFSETQ. The CDR3 loop is CASSFTVSEAQYF. CDR3 in DNA: TGCGCCAGCAGCTTTACGGTCAGCGAGGCCCAGTACTTC.

This clonotype showed up just a few times. The chain recombines TRBV12-3 or TRBV12-4 with TRBJ2-5; 14 nucleotides agree with TRBD2. The CDR3 extends over 16 amino acids. V was clipped by 8 bases and J by 7 bases; unmatched bases: 12. CDR3: CASRRGLAGAEGTQYF. DNA of the CDR3: TGTGCCAGCCGGCGGGGACTAGCGGGAGCCGAAGGGACCCAGTACTTC.

This chain links TRBV20-1 with TRBJ1-4; D perhaps matches TRBD1 (6 bases). This CDR3 contains 14 residues. In germline, CDR1 is DFQATT, CDR2 SNEGSKA (reference sequence). V shed 0 bases and J shed 9 bases, with 14 bases lying between them. The CDR3 DNA is TGCAGTGCTAGAGATCGGAACGGGACACAAAAACTGTTTTTT. Protein: CSARDRNGTQKLFF.